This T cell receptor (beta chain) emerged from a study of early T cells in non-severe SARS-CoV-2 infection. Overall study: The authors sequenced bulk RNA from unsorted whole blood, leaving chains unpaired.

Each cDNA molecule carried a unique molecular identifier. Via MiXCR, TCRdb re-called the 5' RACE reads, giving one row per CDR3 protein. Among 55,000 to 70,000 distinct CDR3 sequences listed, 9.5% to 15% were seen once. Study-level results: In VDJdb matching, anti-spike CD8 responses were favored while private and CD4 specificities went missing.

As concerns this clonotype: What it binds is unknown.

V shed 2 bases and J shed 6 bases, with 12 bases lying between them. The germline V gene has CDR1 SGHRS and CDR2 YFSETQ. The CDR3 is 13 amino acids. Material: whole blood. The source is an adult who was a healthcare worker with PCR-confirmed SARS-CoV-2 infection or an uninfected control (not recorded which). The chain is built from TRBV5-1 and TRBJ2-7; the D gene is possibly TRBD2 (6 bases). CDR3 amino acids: CASSFGGDFEQYF. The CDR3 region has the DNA TGCGCCAGCAGCTTCGGGGGTGACTTCGAGCAGTACTTC.